Listed below are T cell receptor beta chains from one sample, sequenced in a study of T cells in localized non-small cell lung cancer. TCRdb's copy holds only in-frame clones and misses some; the assay was immunoSEQ multiplex PCR. Counted here are about 24,000 clones, 70% to 90% occurring once; the ten biggest clones make up 5% to 6.5%. The specimen was peripheral blood, collected before any cancer treatment. The receptors come from a male donor aged 60 or over with stage II squamous cell lung carcinoma. The CDR3 runs from the conserved cysteine through the conserved F or W. Each record gives: D gene, J gene, clone size, V gene, CDR3 DNA, CDR3 protein. The D gene is left open where the match is weak. Size values are once, few and many counts, or a class for expanded clones, and some rows have none.

-,TRBJ1-1,-,TRBV25-1,TGTGCCAGCAGTGAGGGGGGCTTAGACGCTTTCTTT,CASSEGGLDAFF
TRBD1,TRBJ2-2,-,TRBV11-2,TGTGCCAGCAGAGCTCCGGGACAGGGTACCGGGGAGCTGTTTTTT,CASRAPGQGTGELFF
-,TRBJ2-7,-,TRBV7-9,TGTGCCAGCAGCTCGGGAAGGGGCGAGCAGTACTTC,CASSSGRGEQYF
TRBD2,TRBJ2-2,-,TRBV27,TGTGCCAGCAGTTCGACGGGACTAGCGGGAGTTCCCGGGGAGCTGTTTTTT,CASSSTGLAGVPGELFF
-,TRBJ2-5,-,TRBV9,TGTGCCAGCAGCGTAGGGACCGCCCCTGGGGAGACCCAGTACTTC,CASSVGTAPGETQYF
-,TRBJ2-5,-,TRBV7-3,TGTGCCAGCAGCCTTAATGGGGGTCAAGAGACCCAGTACTTC,CASSLNGGQETQYF
TRBD1,TRBJ1-1,few,TRBV5-1,TGCGCCAGCAGCGGACCGGGGACAGGCACTGAAGCTTTCTTT,CASSGPGTGTEAFF
-,TRBJ1-5,few,TRBV7-9,TGTGCCAGCAGCTTAGGCTTCCAACAGCCCCAGCATTTT,CASSLGFQQPQHF
-,TRBJ1-4,-,TRBV7-9,TGTGCCAGCAGCTTAGGAACAGGTCTAAGCGGAAAACTGTTTTTT,CASSLGTGLSGKLFF
-,TRBJ1-2,-,TRBV25-1,TGTGCCAGCAGTGCGGGGGCTAATGGCTACACCTTC,CASSAGANGYTF
TRBD1,TRBJ2-2,-,TRBV29-1,TGCAGCGGCCGGGACAGCGGGGAGCTGTTTTTT,CSGRDSGELFF
TRBD1,TRBJ1-1,-,TRBV27,TGTGCCAGCAGTACCGGGACAGGGGGAGCGAACACTGAAGCTTTCTTT,CASSTGTGGANTEAFF
-,TRBJ1-1,-,TRBV7-9,TGTGCCAGCAGCTTAGACCTGAACACTGAAGCTTTCTTT,CASSLDLNTEAFF
TRBD1,TRBJ1-2,-,TRBV7-2,TGTGCCAGCAGCCCGGGATCCGGACAGGTCTCGTATACCTTC,CASSPGSGQVSYTF
-,TRBJ2-7,-,TRBV4-1,TGCGCCAGCAGCCAAGAGGAGTCAATCTCCGAGCAGTACTTC,CASSQEESISEQYF
TRBD2,TRBJ2-5,-,TRBV6-5,TGTGCCAGCAGCGGTAGCGGGACCGAGACCCAGTACTTC,CASSGSGTETQYF
-,TRBJ1-2,-,TRBV7-9,TGTGCCAGCAGCCGGGATCAGGCTGGCTACACCTTC,CASSRDQAGYTF
-,TRBJ2-5,-,TRBV19,TGTGCCAGTAGTCCGGGACATGGGCGGGAGACCCAGTACTTC,CASSPGHGRETQYF
-,TRBJ2-7,-,TRBV5-4,TGTGCCAGCAGCCAGGACAGTTACGAGCAGTACTTC,CASSQDSYEQYF
-,TRBJ2-1,-,TRBV18,TGTGCCAGCTCATCCGGCCCCAATGAGCAGTTCTTC,CASSSGPNEQFF
TRBD2,TRBJ2-1,-,TRBV2,TGTGCCAGCAGTTTCCTGACTAGCGGAAATGAGCAGTTCTTC,CASSFLTSGNEQFF
-,TRBJ1-4,once,TRBV6-1,TGTGCCAGCAGTGAGAGACGGAATGAAAAACTGTTTTTT,CASSERRNEKLFF
-,TRBJ1-6,-,TRBV5-1,TGCGCCAGCAGCTTGGCTGGCGGTTATTCACCCCTCCACTTT,CASSLAGGYSPLHF
-,TRBJ1-2,-,TRBV10-2,TGCGCCAGCAGTGAGTCCGCCACCCTAAACTATGGCTACACCTTC,CASSESATLNYGYTF
-,TRBJ2-3,-,TRBV12-5,TGTGCTAGCGGGAACGTAGGCTTAGGAACAGATACGCAGTATTTT,CASGNVGLGTDTQYF
-,TRBJ1-3,-,TRBV28,TGTGCCAGCAGTCCCTCCGGGGCAGGGGAGGACACCATATATTTT,CASSPSGAGEDTIYF
-,TRBJ2-7,-,TRBV5-1,TGCGCCAGCAGCCCCGGGGGCTCCCCTCACGAGCAGTACTTC,CASSPGGSPHEQYF
-,TRBJ2-5,-,TRBV19,TGTGCCAGTAGTATAGGAAGGGAGACCCAGTACTTC,CASSIGRETQYF
-,TRBJ1-3,-,TRBV7-8,TGTGCCAGCAGCTTAGAAGGACTGATACTCTCTGGAAACACCATATATTTT,CASSLEGLILSGNTIYF
TRBD1,TRBJ1-2,-,TRBV28,TGTGCCAGCAGTTGGACAGGGCGTAACTATGGCTACACCTTC,CASSWTGRNYGYTF
-,TRBJ2-7,-,TRBV5-1,TGCGCCAGCAGCCAAGGAGTGGGCGAGCAGTACTTC,CASSQGVGEQYF
-,TRBJ2-7,-,TRBV6-4,TGTGCCAGCAGTGACCCGGACCCGTGGGAGCAGTACTTC,CASSDPDPWEQYF
-,TRBJ2-1,-,TRBV28,TGTGCCAGCATAATGTCATCGGGGGCGGGTGAGCAGTTCTTC,CASIMSSGAGEQFF
TRBD2,TRBJ2-3,-,TRBV28,TGTGCCAGCAGTTTTCCCAGGGGACTAGCGGCCTCCACAGATACGCAGTATTTT,CASSFPRGLAASTDTQYF
-,TRBJ2-2,-,TRBV4-3,TGCGCCAGCAGCCAAGTAATAGGGGCCGGGGAGCTGTTTTTT,CASSQVIGAGELFF
-,TRBJ2-3,-,TRBV7-3,TGTGCCAGCAGCTTAACCCCAGGCGCCACAGATACGCAGTATTTT,CASSLTPGATDTQYF
-,TRBJ2-3,few,TRBV5-1,TGCGCCAGCAGCTTTAGCACAGATACGCAGTATTTT,CASSFSTDTQYF
TRBD1,TRBJ2-3,-,TRBV29-1,TGCAGTGCCAGCACAGGGGTCTCCACAGATACGCAGTATTTT,CSASTGVSTDTQYF
-,TRBJ1-2,-,TRBV5-5,TGTGCCAGCACCGATTCGATCCAGGGTTTTGGCTACACCTTC,CASTDSIQGFGYTF
TRBD1,TRBJ1-1,-,TRBV19,TGTGCCAGTAGTATCGGAGGGGGCGGTGAAGCTTTCTTT,CASSIGGGGEAFF
TRBD1,TRBJ1-6,once,TRBV12-5,TGTGCTAGTGGCCTGGGACAGGGGGCTTCACCCCTCCACTTT,CASGLGQGASPLHF
-,TRBJ1-1,-,TRBV6-6,TGTGCCAGCAGTTGGGAGGTTAACACTGAAGCTTTCTTT,CASSWEVNTEAFF
-,TRBJ1-2,-,TRBV7-2,TGTGCCAGCAGCTTAGCGGACGGAGCTAACTATGGCTACACCTTC,CASSLADGANYGYTF
-,TRBJ1-4,-,TRBV4-2,TGTGCCAGCAGCCAAGTTTCAGCAAATGAAAAACTGTTTTTT,CASSQVSANEKLFF
TRBD2,TRBJ2-3,-,TRBV27,TGTGCCAGCAGTTTAGAGCTAGCGGGAGATACGCAGTATTTT,CASSLELAGDTQYF
TRBD1,TRBJ1-3,-,TRBV5-5,TGTGCCAGCAGCTGGGGACAGGGAAATGGAAACACCATATATTTT,CASSWGQGNGNTIYF
TRBD2,TRBJ2-7,-,TRBV10-3,TGTGCCATCAGTGACGGTCTAGCGGGGATCAACGAGCAGTACTTC,CAISDGLAGINEQYF
-,TRBJ2-5,-,TRBV9,TGTGCCAGCAGCGTAAGCGACAGTCAAGAGACCCAGTACTTC,CASSVSDSQETQYF
TRBD1,TRBJ1-1,-,TRBV2,TGTGCCAGCAGTCGACAGGGAGGCTCTGAAGCTTTCTTT,CASSRQGGSEAFF
-,TRBJ2-1,once,TRBV11-2,TGTGCCAGCAGCTTATCTGCGGTCAATGAGCAGTTCTTC,CASSLSAVNEQFF
TRBD2,TRBJ2-1,-,TRBV14,TGTGCCAGCAGCCAAGTCTGGGGGGGTGAGCAGTTCTTC,CASSQVWGGEQFF
-,TRBJ1-2,-,TRBV6-5,TGTGCCAGCAGAGAGGACAGAAGAAATGGCTACACCTTC,CASREDRRNGYTF